The clone carrying this T cell receptor beta chain was observed a handful of times. Its antigen is as yet unknown. The data are from a study of cytomegalovirus exposure and HLA in healthy donors. Whole-study context: Among the 300 to 500 genotyped donors, approximately 80% were placed in the Caucasian-associated ancestry cluster. Findings and caveats of the study: In the analysis, some V segments, TRBV6-2 and TRBV6-3 included, were excluded as indistinguishable. Links to common viral pathogens appeared, in a later analysis, for several of the most significant clusters.

The PCR ran on 60 Vbeta and 13 Jbeta primers. Original methodology: Some 10 million of the roughly 77 million unique TCR beta chains counted in a later analysis were shared. Data came from immunoSEQ multiplex PCR; TCRdb stores just in-frame clones and leaves some out. Clonal size and the V and J genes are those of that table, whereas D and trimming came from the DNA. The data contain about 86,000 clones, about 79% of them singletons. Trimming took 6 bases from V and 4 from J; bases not matched to a gene: 6. The CDR3 is 14 residues long. Germline V gives CDR1 SGDLS, CDR2 YYNGEE. The material sequenced was PBMCs. The rearrangement links TRBV9 to TRBJ1-1; TRBD1 matches at 10 bases. The clonotype originates from a female donor in good health and CMV-seronegative. The CDR3 sequence: CASNRQGAPTEAFF. DNA of the CDR3: TGTGCCAGCAATCGACAGGGGGCGCCCACTGAAGCTTTCTTT.